Described below is a single TCR beta chain sequence and its context. Naivety among CD8 cells was defined by CD45RO negativity and positive CCR7 selection, thereby excluding terminally differentiated effector memory CD45RA+ cells. The ends were cut back, 5 bases at V and 4 bases at J, with 14 bases in the middle. From germline, CDR1 is SGHVS and CDR2 FNYEAQ. The length of the CDR3 is 14 residues. This entry is derived from a study of shared clonotypes between healthy human individuals. Data came from immunoSEQ multiplex PCR; TCRdb stores just in-frame clones and leaves some out. The sample lists roughly 2.1 million clones, roughly 91% occurring once.

The rearrangement uses TRBV7-6 and TRBJ1-2; D not certain. The source of this sequence is a man younger than 30 in good health. Some clones in this sample may be carry-over from other donors' samples. Sequencing was performed on naive CD8+ T cells from PBMCs. The CDR3 reads CASSPTDTLYGYTF. CDR3 sequence (DNA): TGTGCCAGCAGCCCAACAGACACTCTCTATGGCTACACCTTC.